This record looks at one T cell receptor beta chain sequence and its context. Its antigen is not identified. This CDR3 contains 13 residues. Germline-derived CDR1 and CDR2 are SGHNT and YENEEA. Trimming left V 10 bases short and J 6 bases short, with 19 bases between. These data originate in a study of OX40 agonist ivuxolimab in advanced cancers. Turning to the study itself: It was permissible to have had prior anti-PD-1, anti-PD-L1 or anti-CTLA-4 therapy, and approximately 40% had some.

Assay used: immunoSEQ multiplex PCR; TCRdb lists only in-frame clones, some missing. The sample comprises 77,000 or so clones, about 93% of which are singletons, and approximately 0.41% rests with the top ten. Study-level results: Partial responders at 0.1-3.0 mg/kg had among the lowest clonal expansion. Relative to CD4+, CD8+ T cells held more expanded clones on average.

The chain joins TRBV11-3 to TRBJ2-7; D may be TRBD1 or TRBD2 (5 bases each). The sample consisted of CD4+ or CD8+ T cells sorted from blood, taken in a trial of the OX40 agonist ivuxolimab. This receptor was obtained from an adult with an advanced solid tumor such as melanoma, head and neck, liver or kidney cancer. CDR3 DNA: TGTGCCACCTCCCCGGGACCCCAGCGCGAGCAGTACTTC. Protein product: CATSPGPQREQYF.